A single sample is the source of the 30 T cell receptor beta chains below, sequenced in a study of radiation and T cells in renal cell carcinoma. The repertoire was sequenced with immunoSEQ multiplex PCR; TCRdb's copy has only in-frame clones and lacks some. The table records around 12,000 clones, 25% to 35% of them present only once. Treatment noted: 15 Gy SBRT to primary tumor, nephrectomy 4 weeks later. This sample comprised tumor tissue, obtained from a patient whose treatment included radiotherapy and nephrectomy. The source is a man in his sixties with renal cell carcinoma.

This clone was counted a few times. In nucleotides, the CDR3 is TGTGCCAGCAAGAGGACCCCCGCTGAAGCTTTCTTT. This translates into CASKRTPAEAFF. This chain joins TRBV2 and TRBJ1-1; D remains unclear. The germline gives CDR1 SNHLY, CDR2 FYNNEI. Trimming removed 7 bases at V and 6 bases at J, with 12 bases between. The CDR3 has 12 residues.

V gene TRBV7-9 combines with J gene TRBJ1-2, with D maybe TRBD1 (5 bases). The CDR3 contains 15 residues. Germline V lookup: CDR1 SEHNR, CDR2 FQNEAQ (reference sequence). V lost 3 bases and J lost 6, with 17 bases in between. CDR3 DNA sequence: TGTGCCAGCAGCTTCGGGTCCAGGGAGGCAGATGGCTACACCTTC. It is translated as CASSFGSREADGYTF. The entire variable domain, with the rest obtained from reference TRBV7-9 and TRBJ1-2, is as follows: DTGVSQNPRHKITKRGQNVTFRCDPISEHNRLYWYRQTLGQGPEFLTYFQNEAQLEKSRLLSDRFSAERPKGSFSTLEIQRTEQGDSAMYLCASSFGSREADGYTFGSGTRLTVV.

The rearrangement uses TRBV29-1 and TRBJ2-3; TRBD2 is a possible D gene (5 bases). The CDR3 totals 12 residues. V lost 6 bases and J lost 4, with 11 bases in between. Germline assignment: CDR1 SQVTM and CDR2 ANQGSEA. The CDR3: CSVEGVPDTQYF. CDR3 DNA sequence: TGCAGCGTCGAGGGTGTTCCAGATACGCAGTATTTT.

The chain couples TRBV30 to TRBJ1-2; 11 bases map to TRBD1. CDR1 is GTSNPN, CDR2 SVGIG, per germline (reference sequence). Trimming cost V 1 base and J 4 bases; bases outside gene matches: 8. The CDR3 is made up of 16 amino acids. Written as DNA, the CDR3 is TGTGCCTGGAGTGCACCGGGACAGGGGGAGATCTATGGCTACACCTTC. Its protein is CAWSAPGQGEIYGYTF.

The V call is TRBV15, the J call TRBJ2-7, with D perhaps matching TRBD2 (6 bases). This CDR3 is 13 amino acids long. The V gene lost 0 bases and the J gene lost 3 bases, with 6 bases spanning the gap. Germline V lookup: CDR1 LNHNV, CDR2 YYDKDF (reference sequence). CDR3 amino acids: CATSRERGYEQYV. CDR3 sequence (DNA): TGTGCCACCAGCAGAGAGCGGGGCTACGAGCAGTACGTC.

This chain links TRBV6-1 with TRBJ1-1, with D unclear. Germline V CDR1 and CDR2: MNHNS, SASEGT. There are 14 residues in the CDR3. The germline V and J ends were trimmed by 5 bases and 2 bases, with 12 bases remaining between them. In DNA, the CDR3 is TGTGCCAGCAGTACCGATAGGGAAAACACTGAAGCTTTCTTT. Amino acids: CASSTDRENTEAFF.

This clone was seen a handful of times. The V gene is TRBV11-2, the J gene TRBJ2-4; unclear D gene. This CDR3 region has 12 residues. V lost 5 bases to trimming and J lost 6 bases, with 8 bases between them. Looked up from germline, CDR1 is SGHAT and CDR2 is FQNNGV. The CDR3: CASSREINIQYF. CDR3 coding DNA: TGTGCCAGCAGCCGAGAGATAAACATTCAGTACTTC.

The chain couples TRBV5-6 to TRBJ2-7, with a tentative D call TRBD1 (6 bases). The germline V and J ends were trimmed by 4 bases and 3 bases, with 14 bases remaining between them. The CDR3 is 14 residues long. The germline CDR1 and CDR2 sequences are SGHDT and YYEEEE. CDR3 in DNA: TGTGCCAGCAGCACTGGGGACACCCACTACGAGCAGTACGTC. Its translation is CASSTGDTHYEQYV.

The CDR3 DNA sequence: TGTGCCAGCAGTTTGGGCAGGGGGCGAGAAGCTTTCTTT. Its translation is CASSLGRGREAFF. The genes are TRBV27 and TRBJ1-1; 8 bases are a match to TRBD1. V shed 3 bases, J shed 8 bases, and the junction held 5 bases outside the gene matches. The CDR3 has 13 residues. Germline V gene lookup returns CDR1 MNHEY and CDR2 SMNVEV (reference sequence).

The rearrangement joins TRBV30 to TRBJ1-2, with TRBD1 as a possible D gene (5 bases). The CDR3 length is 12 residues. CDR1 GTSNPN and CDR2 SVGIG come from the germline V gene (reference sequence). V lost 3 bases to trimming and J lost 8 bases, with 13 bases between them. The CDR3 here is CAWRQEMGGYTF. The DNA of the CDR3 is TGTGCCTGGAGACAGGAGATGGGGGGCTACACCTTC.

This clone is medium-sized within its sample. This sequence joins TRBV9 and TRBJ1-1; no clear D gene. The CDR3 has 13 residues. The V and J ends lost 4 bases and 1 base respectively, with 8 bases between them. CDR1 is SGDLS, CDR2 YYNGEE, per germline. CDR3 loop: CASSQQTNTEAFF. The CDR3 nucleotides read TGTGCCAGCAGCCAGCAGACGAACACTGAAGCTTTCTTT.

CDR3 sequence reads: CASSLVMGDTEAFF. The CDR3 coding sequence is TGCGCCAGCAGCTTGGTTATGGGCGACACTGAAGCTTTCTTT. The V call is TRBV5-1, the J call TRBJ1-1, with D unclear. Germline V gene sequence: CDR1 SGHRS, CDR2 YFSETQ. This CDR3 spans 14 amino acids. V was cut by 0 bases and J by 3 bases, with 9 bases left in between. The full variable domain, rest sourced from reference TRBV5-1 and TRBJ1-1, is KAGVTQTPRYLIKTRGQQVTLSCSPISGHRSVSWYQQTPGQGLQFLFEYFSETQRNKGNFPGRFSGRQFSNSRSEMNVSTLELGDSALYLCASSLVMGDTEAFFGQGTRLTVV.

The J gene is TRBJ2-5, the V gene TRBV6-1, with D uncertain. Germline loops: CDR1 MNHNS, CDR2 SASEGT. The length of the CDR3 is 13 residues. The V and J ends lost 6 bases and 1 base respectively, with 9 bases between them. The CDR3 sequence is CASRRTVQETQYF. For the CDR3, the DNA is TGTGCCAGCAGGAGGACGGTCCAAGAGACCCAGTACTTC.

A few counts support this clone. This chain connects TRBV29-1 to TRBJ1-1, with a possible D match to TRBD1 (5 bases). Germline V gene sequence: CDR1 SQVTM, CDR2 ANQGSEA. Trimming stripped 6 bases from V and 1 base from J, with 9 bases between. The CDR3 runs 12 residues. In DNA form, the CDR3 reads TGCAGCGTAAGGGGACGGAACACTGAAGCTTTCTTT. It encodes CSVRGRNTEAFF. Full variable domain (remainder filled in from reference TRBV29-1 and TRBJ1-1): SAVISQKPSRDICQRGTSLTIQCQVDSQVTMMFWYRQQPGQSLTLIATANQGSEATYESGFVIDKFPISRPNLTFSTLTVSNMSPEDSSIYLCSVRGRNTEAFFGQGTRLTVV.

The V call is TRBV9, the J call TRBJ1-5; tentative D call: TRBD1 (5 bases). Germline loops: CDR1 SGDLS, CDR2 YYNGEE. The CDR3 spans 15 residues. V dropped 0 bases and J dropped 2 bases, with 9 bases sitting between them. Written as DNA, the CDR3 is TGTGCCAGCAGCGTAGCTACAGGTCGCAATCAGCCCCAGCATTTT. Translation gives CASSVATGRNQPQHF. Full variable domain (rest looked up from reference TRBV9 and TRBJ1-5): DSGVTQTPKHLITATGQRVTLRCSPRSGDLSVYWYQQSLDQGLQFLIQYYNGEERAKGNILERFSAQQFPDLHSELNLSSLELGDSALYFCASSVATGRNQPQHFGDGTRLSIL.

This clone was seen more than once but under ten times. The chain has TRBV10-3 and TRBJ1-2; D uncertain. The CDR3 length is 11 residues. Germline CDR1 is ENHRY and CDR2 is SYGVKD. V was shortened by 2 bases and J by 13 bases, with 11 bases between the two germline ends. CDR3 region: CAISEGEGSTF. The CDR3 nucleotides read TGTGCCATCAGTGAGGGGGAGGGATCCACCTTC.

This chain uses TRBV13 with TRBJ2-5; 7 bases fit TRBD1. Germline values: CDR1 PRHDT, CDR2 FYEKMQ (reference sequence). After removal of 5 bases from V and 3 bases from J, the junction contained 6 bases not matched to a gene. The CDR3 is 14 amino acids. CDR3 sequence reads: CASSPSTGEETQYF. In DNA, the CDR3 is TGTGCCAGCAGCCCATCCACAGGGGAAGAGACCCAGTACTTC.

This clone has just a few counts. The chain joins TRBV29-1 to TRBJ1-2; D possibly corresponds to TRBD1 (5 bases). Germline CDR1 is SQVTM and CDR2 is ANQGSEA. The CDR3 has 15 amino acids. The V end lost 1 base, the J end lost 6 bases, and 18 bases lay between the germline ends. The CDR3 protein is CSVEAMGGRGDGYTF. The CDR3 bases are TGCAGCGTTGAAGCGATGGGGGGGAGAGGGGATGGCTACACCTTC.

This clone appeared a few times. This CDR3 is also generated by other DNA sequences in the sample. The V gene is TRBV5-6, the J gene TRBJ1-5; the D gene is possibly TRBD1 (6 bases). Germline V gene sequence: CDR1 SGHDT, CDR2 YYEEEE. CDR3 size: 15 residues. V was cut by 0 bases and J by 7 bases, with 14 bases left in between. DNA for the CDR3: TGTGCCAGCAGCTTGGCCGGCGGGGGCAGACAGCCCCAGCATTTT. It yields the protein CASSLAGGGRQPQHF.

Judged by abundance, this clone is medium-sized. V is TRBV25-1 and J is TRBJ1-1; the match to TRBD1 covers 7 bases. Germline CDR1 MGHDK, CDR2 SYGVNS. V lost 6 bases and J lost 9; bases outside the gene matches: 4. The CDR3 has 11 residues. In nucleotides, the CDR3 is TGTGCCAGCAGCTTGGGACAGAAAGCTTTCTTT. Its translation is CASSLGQKAFF.

This clone was recorded many times. The chain joins TRBV11-3 to TRBJ2-3, with no clear D. V lost 1 base, J lost 1 base, and 6 bases lay in between. The CDR3 has 14 amino acids. Germline V gene data show CDR1 as SGHNT and CDR2 as YENEEA. CDR3 nucleotide sequence: TGTGCCAGCAGCTTAGGGTCTGGCACAGATACGCAGTATTTT. Protein sequence: CASSLGSGTDTQYF. Variable domain in full (rest from reference TRBV11-3 and TRBJ2-3): EAGVVQSPRYKIIEKKQPVAFWCNPISGHNTLYWYLQNLGQGPELLIRYENEEAVDDSQLPKDRFSAERLKGVDSTLKIQPAELGDSAVYLCASSLGSGTDTQYFGPGTRLTVL.

Sample share makes this clone medium-sized. This chain joins TRBV5-1 and TRBJ1-1, with 10 bases identical to TRBD1. Trimming at V came to 5 bases and at J to 2 bases, leaving 3 bases not matched to a gene. The CDR3 spans 14 residues. In germline, CDR1 is SGHRS, CDR2 YFSETQ. The DNA for the CDR3 is TGCGCCAGCAGTAGGACAGGGGGTAACACTGAAGCTTTCTTT. Residues: CASSRTGGNTEAFF.

The chain joins TRBV2 to TRBJ2-3, with D maybe TRBD2 (6 bases). The V end was cut by 0 bases, the J end by 4 bases, with 11 bases between. CDR1 and CDR2 from the germline V gene are SNHLY and FYNNEI. This CDR3 is built from 15 residues. The CDR3 is CASSEAGGLADTQYF. The DNA of the CDR3 is TGTGCCAGCAGTGAAGCCGGAGGGTTGGCAGATACGCAGTATTTT.

This clone was counted at least ten times. The genes are TRBV6-7 and TRBJ2-3, with no clear D. TRBV6-7 is placed among ORFs of uncertain function. The V and J ends lost 7 bases and 0 bases respectively, with 14 bases between them. The CDR3 length is 15 residues. This CDR3 is CASTTRRTSTDTQYF. CDR3 sequence (DNA): TGTGCCAGCACCACCCGGAGAACTAGCACAGATACGCAGTATTTT.

This clone came up a few times. The genes are TRBV4-3 and TRBJ2-1, with D uncertain. Trimming left V 1 base short and J 2 bases short, with 15 bases between. The CDR3 runs 17 residues. Germline-derived CDR1 and CDR2 are LGHNA and YSLEER. The CDR3 DNA follows: TGCGCCAGCAGCCAAGGGAAGGGAAGGCCTACCTACAATGAGCAGTTCTTC. The encoded protein is CASSQGKGRPTYNEQFF.

V gene TRBV14 combines with J gene TRBJ2-5; D is unclear. The CDR3 is made up of 14 amino acids. Germline lookup yields CDR1 SGHDN and CDR2 FVKESK. V gave up 1 base and J gave up 5 bases, with 11 bases separating them. The CDR3 region is CASSQGLGMETQYF. The CDR3 nucleotides are TGTGCCAGCAGCCAAGGGCTGGGTATGGAGACCCAGTACTTC.

At least ten counts were recorded for this clone. The V call is TRBV4-1, the J call TRBJ1-2; D is unresolved. The V gene's germline CDR1 is MGHRA and CDR2 YSYEKL. Between the trimmed V and J ends, which lost 0 bases and 5 bases, there was a span of 16 bases. This CDR3 has 16 amino acids. The CDR3 loop is CASSQEGQLRLYGYTF. The DNA for the CDR3 is TGCGCCAGCAGCCAAGAAGGCCAGCTGAGACTATATGGCTACACCTTC.

This clone appeared a few times. This rearrangement joins TRBV7-8 to TRBJ1-1, with a possible D match to TRBD1 (5 bases). Trimming removed 2 bases from V and 0 bases from J, with 10 bases in between. CDR3 size: 15 residues. Germline values: CDR1 SGHVS, CDR2 FQNEAQ. The CDR3 bases are TGTGCCAGCAGCTTATTGCAGGGTGTGAACACTGAAGCTTTCTTT. Protein: CASSLLQGVNTEAFF.

The chain combines TRBV2 with TRBJ2-5; 8 nucleotides align to TRBD1. Germline V gene sequence: CDR1 SNHLY, CDR2 FYNNEI. With V trimmed by 6 bases and J by 2 bases, 5 bases remained unmatched. CDR3 length equals 14 residues. The CDR3 protein is CASRRDRRQETQYF. The CDR3, as DNA: TGTGCCAGCAGGCGGGACAGGCGACAAGAGACCCAGTACTTC.

This clone is deemed medium-sized (0.01 to 0.1%). The rearrangement joins TRBV7-2 to TRBJ2-3; the D is unclear. Trimming pared 1 base from V and 4 bases from J, leaving 9 bases between. The germline gives CDR1 SGHTA, CDR2 FQGNSA. The CDR3 length is 14 residues. In DNA, the CDR3 is TGTGCCAGCAGCTTAGGTGGCCCGCCAGATACGCAGTATTTT. This translates into CASSLGGPPDTQYF.